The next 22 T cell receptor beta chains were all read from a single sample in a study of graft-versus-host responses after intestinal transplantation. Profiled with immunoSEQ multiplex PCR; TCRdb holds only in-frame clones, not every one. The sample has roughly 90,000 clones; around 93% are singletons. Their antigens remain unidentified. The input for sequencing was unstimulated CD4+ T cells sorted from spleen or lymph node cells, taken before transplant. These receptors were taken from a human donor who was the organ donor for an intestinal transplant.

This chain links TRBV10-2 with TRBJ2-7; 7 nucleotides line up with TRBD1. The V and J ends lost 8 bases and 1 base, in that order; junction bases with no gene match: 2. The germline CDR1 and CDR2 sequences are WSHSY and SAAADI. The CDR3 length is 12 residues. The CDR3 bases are TGCGCCAGCGGGACAGCGTCCTACGAGCAGTACTTC. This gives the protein CASGTASYEQYF.

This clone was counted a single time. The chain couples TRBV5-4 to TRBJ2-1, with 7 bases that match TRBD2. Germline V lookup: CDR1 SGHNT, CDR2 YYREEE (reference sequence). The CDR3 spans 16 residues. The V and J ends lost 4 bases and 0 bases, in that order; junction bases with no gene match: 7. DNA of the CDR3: TGTGCCAGCAGCCCGGGGGGTACGAGCTCCTACAATGAGCAGTTCTTC. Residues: CASSPGGTSSYNEQFF.

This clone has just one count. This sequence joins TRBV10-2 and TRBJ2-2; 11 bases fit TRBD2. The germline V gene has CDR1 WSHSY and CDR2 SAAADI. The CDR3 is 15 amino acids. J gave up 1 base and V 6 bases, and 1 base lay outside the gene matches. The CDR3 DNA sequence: TGCGCCAGCAGGCTAGCGGGAGGGAACACCGGGGAGCTGTTTTTT. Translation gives CASRLAGGNTGELFF.

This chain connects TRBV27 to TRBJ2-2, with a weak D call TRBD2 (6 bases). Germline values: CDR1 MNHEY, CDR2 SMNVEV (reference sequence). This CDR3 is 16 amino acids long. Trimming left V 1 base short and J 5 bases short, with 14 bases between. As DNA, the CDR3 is TGTGCCAGCAGTTTATTGGGGGGATCCAAGACCGGGGAGCTGTTTTTT. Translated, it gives CASSLLGGSKTGELFF.

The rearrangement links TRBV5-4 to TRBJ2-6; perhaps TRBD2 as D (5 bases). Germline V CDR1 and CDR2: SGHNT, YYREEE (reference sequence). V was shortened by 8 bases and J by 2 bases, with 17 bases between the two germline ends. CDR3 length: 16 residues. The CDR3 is CASGGEGLTGANVLTF. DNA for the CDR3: TGTGCCAGTGGCGGTGAGGGTCTAACTGGGGCCAACGTCCTGACTTTC.

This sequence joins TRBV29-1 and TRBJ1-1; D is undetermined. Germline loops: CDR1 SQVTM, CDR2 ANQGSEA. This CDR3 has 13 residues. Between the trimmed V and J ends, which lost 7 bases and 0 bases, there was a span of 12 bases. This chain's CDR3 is CSAESTMNTEAFF. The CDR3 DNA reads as TGCAGCGCCGAGTCCACTATGAACACTGAAGCTTTCTTT.

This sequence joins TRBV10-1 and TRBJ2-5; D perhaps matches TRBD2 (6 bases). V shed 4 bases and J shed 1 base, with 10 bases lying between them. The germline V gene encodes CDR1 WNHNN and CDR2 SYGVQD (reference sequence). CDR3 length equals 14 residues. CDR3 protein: CASSASSVQETQYF. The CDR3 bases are TGCGCCAGCAGTGCGTCTAGCGTCCAAGAGACCCAGTACTTC.

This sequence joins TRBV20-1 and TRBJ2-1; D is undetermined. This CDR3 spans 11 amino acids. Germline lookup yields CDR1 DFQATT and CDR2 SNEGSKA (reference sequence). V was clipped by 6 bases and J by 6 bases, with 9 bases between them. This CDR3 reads CSASSFNEQFF. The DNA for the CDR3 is TGCAGTGCGAGTAGCTTCAATGAGCAGTTCTTC.

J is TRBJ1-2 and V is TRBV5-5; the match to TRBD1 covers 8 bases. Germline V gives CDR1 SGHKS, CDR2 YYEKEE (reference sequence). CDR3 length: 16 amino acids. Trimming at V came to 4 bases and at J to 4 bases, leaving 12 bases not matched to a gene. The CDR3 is CASSLTGQGGIYGYTF. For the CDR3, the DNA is TGTGCCAGCAGCCTAACCGGACAGGGCGGTATCTATGGCTACACCTTC. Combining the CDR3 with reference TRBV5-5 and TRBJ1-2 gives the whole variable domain DAGVTQSPTHLIKTRGQQVTLRCSPISGHKSVSWYQQVLGQGPQFIFQYYEKEERGRGNFPDRFSARQFPNYSSELNVNALLLGDSALYLCASSLTGQGGIYGYTFGSGTRLTVV.

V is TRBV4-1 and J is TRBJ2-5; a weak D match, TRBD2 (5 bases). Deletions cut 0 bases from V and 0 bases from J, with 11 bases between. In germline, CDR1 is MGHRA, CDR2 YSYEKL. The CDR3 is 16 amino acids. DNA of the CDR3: TGCGCCAGCAGCCAAGATGAGGGAACGTACCAAGAGACCCAGTACTTC. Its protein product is CASSQDEGTYQETQYF.

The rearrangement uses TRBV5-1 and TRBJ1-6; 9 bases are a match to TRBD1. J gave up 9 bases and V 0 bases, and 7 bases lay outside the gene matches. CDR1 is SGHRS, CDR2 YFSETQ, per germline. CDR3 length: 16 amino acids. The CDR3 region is CASSLDRDRVSSPLHF. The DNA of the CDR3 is TGCGCCAGCAGCTTGGACCGGGACAGGGTCAGTTCACCCCTCCACTTT.

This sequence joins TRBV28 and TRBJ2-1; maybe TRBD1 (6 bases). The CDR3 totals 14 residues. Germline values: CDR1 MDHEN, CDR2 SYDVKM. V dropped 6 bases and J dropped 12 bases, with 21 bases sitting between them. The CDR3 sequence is CASRVAQGSLPQFF. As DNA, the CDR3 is TGTGCCAGCAGAGTTGCACAGGGCTCTTTGCCGCAGTTCTTC.

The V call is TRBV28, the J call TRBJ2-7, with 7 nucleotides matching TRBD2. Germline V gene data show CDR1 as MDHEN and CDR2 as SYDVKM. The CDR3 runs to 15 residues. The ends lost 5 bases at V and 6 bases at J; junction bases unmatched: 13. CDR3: CASSAWTSSGVEQYF. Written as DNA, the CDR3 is TGTGCCAGCAGTGCCTGGACTAGTTCGGGCGTCGAGCAGTACTTC.

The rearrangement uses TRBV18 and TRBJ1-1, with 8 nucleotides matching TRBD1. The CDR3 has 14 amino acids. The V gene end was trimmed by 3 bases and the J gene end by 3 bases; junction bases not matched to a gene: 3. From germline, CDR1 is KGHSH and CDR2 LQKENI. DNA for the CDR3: TGTGCCAGCTCACCGGAGACAGGGGACACTGAAGCTTTCTTT. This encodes CASSPETGDTEAFF.

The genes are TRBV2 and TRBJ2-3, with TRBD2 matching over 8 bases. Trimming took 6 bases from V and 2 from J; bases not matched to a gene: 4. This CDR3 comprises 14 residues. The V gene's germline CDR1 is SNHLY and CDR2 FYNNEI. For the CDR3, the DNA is TGTGCCAGCAGGGCGGGGGGACCCACAGATACGCAGTATTTT. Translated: CASRAGGPTDTQYF.

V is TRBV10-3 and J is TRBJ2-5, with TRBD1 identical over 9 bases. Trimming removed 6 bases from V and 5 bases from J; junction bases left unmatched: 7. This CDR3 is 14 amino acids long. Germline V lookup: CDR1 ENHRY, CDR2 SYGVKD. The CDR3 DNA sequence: TGTGCCATCAGCAGACAGGGGGGAGAGGAGACCCAGTACTTC. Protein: CAISRQGGEETQYF.

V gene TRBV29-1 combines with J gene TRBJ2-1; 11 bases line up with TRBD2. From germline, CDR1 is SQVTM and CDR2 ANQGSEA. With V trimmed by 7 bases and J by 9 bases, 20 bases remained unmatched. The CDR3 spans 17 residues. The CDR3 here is CSAQKGLAVWGEGEQFF. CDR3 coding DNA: TGCAGCGCGCAGAAGGGACTAGCGGTTTGGGGCGAGGGTGAGCAGTTCTTC.

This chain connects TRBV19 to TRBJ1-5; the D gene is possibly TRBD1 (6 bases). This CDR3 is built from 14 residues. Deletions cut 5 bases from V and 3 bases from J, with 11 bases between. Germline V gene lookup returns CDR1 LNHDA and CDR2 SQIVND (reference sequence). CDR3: CASSPRTDNQPQHF. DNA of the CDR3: TGTGCCAGTAGTCCCCGGACAGACAATCAGCCCCAGCATTTT.

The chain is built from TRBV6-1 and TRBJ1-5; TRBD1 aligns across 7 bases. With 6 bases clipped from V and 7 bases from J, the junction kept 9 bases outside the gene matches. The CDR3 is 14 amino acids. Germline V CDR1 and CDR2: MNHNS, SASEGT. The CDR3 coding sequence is TGTGCCAGCAGCAAAGACAGGGTTGGACAGCCCCAGCATTTT. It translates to CASSKDRVGQPQHF.

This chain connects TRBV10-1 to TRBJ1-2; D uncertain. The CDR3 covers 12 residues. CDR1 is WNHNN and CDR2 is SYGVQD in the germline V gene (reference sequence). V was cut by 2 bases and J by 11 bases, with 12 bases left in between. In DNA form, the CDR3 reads TGCGCCAGCAGTGAGGGCAGTATGAGGTACACCTTC. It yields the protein CASSEGSMRYTF.

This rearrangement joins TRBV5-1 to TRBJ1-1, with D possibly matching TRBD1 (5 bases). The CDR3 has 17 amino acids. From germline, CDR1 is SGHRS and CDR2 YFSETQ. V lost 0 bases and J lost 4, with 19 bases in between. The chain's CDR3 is CASSLDHSKPGRTEAFF. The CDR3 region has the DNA TGCGCCAGCAGCTTGGATCACTCGAAGCCAGGGCGCACTGAAGCTTTCTTT.

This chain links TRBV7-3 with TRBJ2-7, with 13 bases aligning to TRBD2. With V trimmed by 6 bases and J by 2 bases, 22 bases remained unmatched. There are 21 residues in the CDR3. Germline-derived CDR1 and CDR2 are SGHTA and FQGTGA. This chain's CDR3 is CASRKGTSGIRPKFSPYEQYF. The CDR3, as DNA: TGTGCCAGCAGGAAGGGGACTAGCGGGATAAGGCCGAAGTTTAGTCCCTACGAGCAGTACTTC. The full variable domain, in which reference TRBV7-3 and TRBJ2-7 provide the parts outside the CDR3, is GAGVSQTPSNKVTEKGKYVELRCDPISGHTALYWYRQSLGQGPEFLIYFQGTGAADDSGLPNDRFFAVRPEGSVSTLKIQRTERGDSAVYLCASRKGTSGIRPKFSPYEQYFGPGTRLTVT.